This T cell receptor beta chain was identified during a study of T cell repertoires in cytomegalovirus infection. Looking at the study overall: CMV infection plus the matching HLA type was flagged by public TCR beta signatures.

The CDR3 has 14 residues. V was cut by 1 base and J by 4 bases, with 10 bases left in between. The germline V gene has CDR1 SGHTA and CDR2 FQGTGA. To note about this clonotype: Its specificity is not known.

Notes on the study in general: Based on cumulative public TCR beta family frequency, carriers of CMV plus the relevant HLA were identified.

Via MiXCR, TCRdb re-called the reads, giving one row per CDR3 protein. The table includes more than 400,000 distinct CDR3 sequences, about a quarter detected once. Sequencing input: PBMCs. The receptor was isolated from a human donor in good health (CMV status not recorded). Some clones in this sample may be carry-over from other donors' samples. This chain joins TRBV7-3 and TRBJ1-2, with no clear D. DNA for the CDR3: TGTGCCAGCAGCTTAAGGGCAGATTCCTATGGCTACACCTTC. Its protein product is CASSLRADSYGYTF.